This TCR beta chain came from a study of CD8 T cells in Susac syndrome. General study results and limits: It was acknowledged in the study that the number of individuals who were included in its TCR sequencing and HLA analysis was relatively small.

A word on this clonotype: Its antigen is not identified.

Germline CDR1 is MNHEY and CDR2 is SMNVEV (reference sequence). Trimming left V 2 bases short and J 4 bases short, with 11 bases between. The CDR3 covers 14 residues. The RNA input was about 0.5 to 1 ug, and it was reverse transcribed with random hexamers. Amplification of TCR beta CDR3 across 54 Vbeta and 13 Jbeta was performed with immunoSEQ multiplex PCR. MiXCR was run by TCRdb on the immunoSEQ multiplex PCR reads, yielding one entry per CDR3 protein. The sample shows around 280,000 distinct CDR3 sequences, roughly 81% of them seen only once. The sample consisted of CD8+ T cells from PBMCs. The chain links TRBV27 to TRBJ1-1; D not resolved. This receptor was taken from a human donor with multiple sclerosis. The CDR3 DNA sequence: TGTGCCAGCAGTTTAGGTCGGGTGGGCACTGAAGCTTTCTTT. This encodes CASSLGRVGTEAFF.